This is a list of T cell receptor beta chains from one sample in a study of blood T cell repertoires in COVID-19. Some clones are missing from TCRdb's copy, which holds only in-frame ones; the method was immunoSEQ multiplex PCR. The sample carries about 160,000 clones, about 80% recorded once. Sequencing input: peripheral blood. The receptors derive from a woman of 80 years or more with acute or convalescent COVID-19. Both conserved end residues are part of each CDR3. Fields, in order: J gene, V gene, clone size, D gene, CDR3 protein, CDR3 DNA. A D gene is named only where the DNA matches it firmly. Clone sizes are given selectively: once, few, many, or a class where the clone is expanded.

TRBJ2-3 TRBV18 - - CASSPPGGPSGTQYF TGTGCCAGCTCACCACCGGGAGGACCTTCGGGTACGCAGTATTTT
TRBJ1-2 TRBV24-1 - - CATSDTRYYGYTF TGTGCCACCAGTGATACCCGGTACTATGGCTACACCTTC
TRBJ2-5 TRBV28 - TRBD1 CASRNGQGGRETQYF TGTGCCAGCAGGAATGGACAGGGGGGGCGAGAGACCCAGTACTTC
TRBJ1-3 TRBV7-9 - - CASTLDSISGNTIYF TGTGCCAGCACCCTAGACAGTATCTCTGGAAACACCATATATTTT
TRBJ2-1 TRBV4-2 - TRBD2 CASSLEAGRAFYNEQFF TGTGCCAGCAGCTTAGAGGCAGGGAGGGCCTTCTACAATGAGCAGTTCTTC
TRBJ2-1 TRBV13 - TRBD1 CASSAPWGQGFRNEQFF TGTGCCAGCAGCGCCCCCTGGGGACAGGGGTTTCGCAATGAGCAGTTCTTC
TRBJ2-2 TRBV5-1 once TRBD2 CASSLRVAGGPDPGELFF TGCGCCAGCAGCTTGAGGGTAGCGGGGGGTCCTGATCCCGGGGAGCTGTTTTTT
TRBJ1-6 TRBV6-4 - - CASSDSGYNSPLHF TGTGCCAGCAGTGATTCCGGGTATAATTCACCCCTCCACTTT
TRBJ2-5 TRBV7-2 - - CASSLGYQRWETQYF TGTGCCAGCAGCTTAGGGTACCAGCGCTGGGAGACCCAGTACTTC
TRBJ2-2 TRBV18 once TRBD1 CASSQGQGPLAGELFF TGTGCCAGCTCACAGGGACAGGGGCCCCTGGCCGGGGAGCTGTTTTTT
TRBJ1-2 TRBV20-1 - TRBD1 CSASGTGGYTF TGCAGTGCTAGTGGGACAGGCGGCTACACCTTC
TRBJ2-1 TRBV5-1 - - CASRSGRVGRNEQFF TGCGCCAGCAGATCCGGCAGGGTCGGTAGGAATGAGCAGTTCTTC
TRBJ1-2 TRBV13 - TRBD1 CASSRTGSYGYTF TGTGCCAGCAGTCGGACAGGGAGCTATGGCTACACCTTC
TRBJ2-7 TRBV10-2 - - CASSEPKGSLYF TGCGCCAGCAGTGAACCCAAAGGGAGTCTGTACTTC
TRBJ2-7 TRBV10-1 once - CASSHGTEQYF TGCGCCAGCAGCCATGGGACAGAGCAGTACTTC
TRBJ1-1 TRBV18 - TRBD1 CASSRQGGGTEAFF TGTGCCAGCTCCCGACAGGGTGGGGGCACTGAAGCTTTCTTT
TRBJ2-2 TRBV9 - - CASSVGRGLNTGELFF TGTGCCAGCAGCGTAGGTCGGGGACTTAACACCGGGGAGCTGTTTTTT
TRBJ1-4 TRBV28 few - CASSLWGDRSTNEKLFF TGTGCCAGCAGTTTGTGGGGGGATCGATCAACTAATGAAAAACTGTTTTTT
TRBJ2-7 TRBV23-1 - - CASSQKRQGSSYEQYF TGCGCCAGCAGTCAAAAGCGCCAGGGGAGCTCCTACGAGCAGTACTTC
TRBJ2-1 TRBV7-3 - - CASSSENEQFF TGTGCCAGCAGCTCTGAGAATGAGCAGTTCTTC
TRBJ2-1 TRBV11-2 - TRBD1 CASSLRDRAPQYDEQFF TGTGCCAGCAGCTTACGCGACAGGGCCCCACAATACGATGAGCAGTTCTTC
TRBJ1-5 TRBV19 - TRBD1 CASSILNYRGTQHF TGTGCCAGTAGTATTCTCAACTACAGGGGAACCCAGCATTTT
TRBJ1-2 TRBV6-2/TRBV6-3 once TRBD1 CASSFIRDRGGYTF TGTGCCAGCAGTTTCATACGGGACAGGGGCGGCTACACCTTC
TRBJ2-4 TRBV24-1 few - CATSATGAKNIQYF TGTGCCACCAGTGCCACAGGGGCCAAAAACATTCAGTACTTC
TRBJ2-3 TRBV4-1 once TRBD2 CASSQVGLAGGQADTQYF TGCGCCAGCAGCCAAGTGGGCCTAGCGGGGGGGCAGGCAGATACGCAGTATTTT
TRBJ1-5 TRBV10-3 - - CAISPDRNQPQHF TGTGCCATCAGTCCGGACAGAAATCAGCCCCAGCATTTT
TRBJ2-7 TRBV5-1 - - CASSLRQPSYEQYF TGCGCCAGCAGCTTGCGACAGCCTTCCTACGAGCAGTACTTC
TRBJ1-2 TRBV27 - - CASSFRGSYGYTF TGTGCCAGCAGTTTCCGGGGGAGCTATGGCTACACCTTC
TRBJ2-5 TRBV7-2 once - CASRAAGGETQYF TGTGCCAGCAGGGCCGCGGGTGGGGAGACCCAGTACTTC
TRBJ2-7 TRBV7-2 - TRBD1 CASSLGDRWEHSYEQYF TGTGCCAGCAGCTTAGGGGACAGGTGGGAACACTCCTACGAGCAGTACTTC
TRBJ2-1 TRBV14 - TRBD1 CASSRLVGTGLVF TGTGCCAGCAGCCGCCTCGTGGGGACAGGGTTAGTCTTC
TRBJ2-7 TRBV5-5 - TRBD2 CASSLGLAGAYEQYF TGTGCCAGCAGCTTAGGGCTAGCGGGAGCTTACGAGCAGTACTTC
TRBJ1-1 TRBV28 - TRBD1 CASSLYGQGAKWESTEAFF TGTGCCAGCAGTTTATACGGACAGGGGGCAAAATGGGAGAGCACTGAAGCTTTCTTT
TRBJ2-5 TRBV5-1 once TRBD1 CASSPGQGADQETQYF TGCGCCAGCAGCCCAGGACAGGGCGCTGACCAAGAGACCCAGTACTTC
TRBJ2-3 TRBV9 - TRBD1 CASSLRQGEGTDTQYF TGTGCCAGCAGCTTACGACAGGGCGAGGGCACAGATACGCAGTATTTT
TRBJ1-4 TRBV5-1 once - CASSLGGQAEKLFF TGCGCCAGCAGCTTGGGCGGGCAAGCCGAAAAACTGTTTTTT
TRBJ2-3 TRBV19 - TRBD2 CASSVLAAHTDTQYF TGTGCCAGTAGTGTACTAGCGGCCCACACAGATACGCAGTATTTT
TRBJ1-5 TRBV15 - - CATSRDIGSNQPQHF TGTGCCACCAGCAGGGACATTGGGAGCAATCAGCCCCAGCATTTT
TRBJ1-2 TRBV12-5 - TRBD1 CASGVQTGGAGYGYTF TGTGCTAGTGGGGTGCAAACAGGGGGCGCTGGTTATGGCTACACCTTC
TRBJ1-2 TRBV2 - - CASSEAASTGYGYTF TGTGCCAGCAGTGAAGCCGCCTCCACAGGCTATGGCTACACCTTC
TRBJ2-7 TRBV7-2 - TRBD2 CASSLLGAGENEQYF TGTGCCAGCAGCTTACTCGGGGCGGGAGAGAACGAGCAGTACTTC
TRBJ2-1 TRBV4-2 - TRBD2 CASSQELAGWKYNEQFF TGTGCCAGCAGCCAAGAACTAGCGGGTTGGAAGTACAATGAGCAGTTCTTC
TRBJ1-1 TRBV13 - - CASSRRQVNTEAFF TGTGCCAGCAGCAGAAGACAGGTGAACACTGAAGCTTTCTTT
TRBJ1-1 TRBV12-3/TRBV12-4 once - CASSLRSEAFF TGTGCCAGCAGTTTGAGGTCTGAAGCTTTCTTT
TRBJ1-1 TRBV29-1 - TRBD1 CSVYDRGRTEAFF TGCAGCGTTTACGACAGGGGGAGGACTGAAGCTTTCTTT
TRBJ2-3 TRBV27 - TRBD2 CASTERGGGRGLLLGTDTQYF TGTGCCAGCACCGAAAGAGGGGGCGGGAGGGGCTTATTATTGGGCACAGATACGCAGTATTTT
TRBJ2-7 TRBV20-1 - - CSASKAGSVGGVNEQYF TGCAGTGCTAGTAAGGCGGGATCTGTTGGGGGAGTTAACGAGCAGTACTTC
TRBJ2-1 TRBV15 - TRBD2 CATSREGGSVSYNEQFF TGTGCCACCAGCAGAGAGGGCGGGAGCGTCTCCTACAATGAGCAGTTCTTC
TRBJ1-1 TRBV28 - TRBD1 CASSFMDRGNTEAFF TGTGCCAGCAGTTTCATGGACAGGGGGAACACTGAAGCTTTCTTT
TRBJ1-2 TRBV6-2/TRBV6-3 - - CASSPVKEYGYTF TGTGCCAGCAGTCCCGTCAAGGAGTATGGCTACACCTTC
TRBJ1-4 TRBV2 - TRBD1 CASSVDRGAEKLFF TGTGCCAGCAGTGTGGACAGGGGTGCTGAAAAACTGTTTTTT
TRBJ2-7 TRBV27 - TRBD2 CASSIVAGGIEQYF TGTGCCAGCAGTATTGTAGCGGGAGGGATCGAGCAGTACTTC
TRBJ2-5 TRBV9 - TRBD2 CASSARGLAGKETQYF TGTGCCAGCAGCGCCCGGGGACTAGCGGGGAAAGAGACCCAGTACTTC
TRBJ2-1 TRBV19 - TRBD1 CASSIGSGGDEQFF TGTGCCAGTAGTATAGGTTCAGGGGGCGATGAGCAGTTCTTC
TRBJ1-2 TRBV5-1 - - CASSLQEGNYGYTF TGCGCCAGCAGCTTGCAAGAGGGAAACTATGGCTACACCTTC
TRBJ2-7 TRBV10-1 - TRBD1 CAILLTGKRSYEQYF TGCGCCATCCTCTTGACAGGGAAAAGGTCCTACGAGCAGTACTTC
TRBJ1-2 TRBV7-8 - TRBD1 CASSLGGTGFYGYTF TGTGCCAGCAGCTTAGGAGGGACAGGCTTCTATGGCTACACCTTC
TRBJ2-7 TRBV7-2 - TRBD1 CASSSVTGPWSEQYF TGTGCCAGCAGCTCGGTGACAGGGCCTTGGAGCGAGCAGTACTTC